A single sample gave rise to the 11 T cell receptor beta chains below, sequenced in a study of CD8+CD57+ T cells in acquired aplastic anemia. Both TCR beta VDJ combination and CDR3 sequence profiling were carried out. Genomic DNA was the template for this profiling. Using its own MiXCR run on the reads, TCRdb lists one record per CDR3 protein. The data contain some 170,000 distinct CDR3 sequences, more than 60% of them singletons. An expansion of CD8+CD57+ cells by flow cytometry had been shown in patients chosen for sequencing. Sequencing was carried out using sorted CD4+, CD8+, or CD8+CD57+ T cells (not recorded which) from PBMCs. These receptors originate from a human donor with aplastic anemia.

This clonotype was observed many times. This chain connects TRBV5-6 to TRBJ2-7, with 8 bases aligning to TRBD2. The CDR3 totals 14 residues. V lost 4 bases and J lost 7; bases outside the gene matches: 10. CDR1 is SGHDT and CDR2 is YYEEEE in the germline V gene. The CDR3, as DNA: TGTGCCAGCAGCCCGGGACTAGGGCCCGGAGAGCAGTACTTC. Translated: CASSPGLGPGEQYF.

The chain couples TRBV7-8 to TRBJ1-2; 7 bases map to TRBD1. Unmatched junction bases numbered 7, after V lost 5 bases and J lost 4 bases. The CDR3 has 14 residues. The germline CDR1 and CDR2 sequences are SGHVS and FQNEAQ. For the CDR3, the DNA is TGTGCCAGCAGCCCACCGGACAGGCTCTATGGCTACACCTTC. Its translation: CASSPPDRLYGYTF.

This clonotype was found many times. This chain connects TRBV11-2 to TRBJ1-3, with D perhaps TRBD1 (5 bases). Looked up from germline, CDR1 is SGHAT and CDR2 is FQNNGV. V lost 10 bases and J lost 2, with 9 bases in between. This CDR3 spans 12 amino acids. CDR3 sequence reads: CATRQPGNTIYF. Here the CDR3 DNA reads TGTGCCACAAGACAGCCTGGAAACACCATATATTTT.

In this sample, this clonotype turned up a few times. The genes are TRBV10-3 and TRBJ2-5; TRBD1 aligns across 11 bases. Looked up from germline, CDR1 is ENHRY and CDR2 is SYGVKD. V trimming: 3 bases; J trimming: 2 bases; junction bases outside the gene matches: 2. The CDR3 has 15 residues. The DNA of the CDR3 is TGTGCCATCAGTGAAAGGGACAGGGGGCAAGAGACCCAGTACTTC. Translated: CAISERDRGQETQYF.

V usage is TRBV7-9 and J usage is TRBJ1-2, with TRBD1 identical over 7 bases. V lost 3 bases, J lost 2 bases, and 12 bases stayed unmatched. The CDR3 has 17 amino acids. CDR1 SEHNR and CDR2 FQNEAQ come from the germline V gene (reference sequence). CDR3 nucleotide sequence: TGTGCCAGCAGCTTGACAGGGACCGCGGCCTACAACTATGGCTACACCTTC. It encodes CASSLTGTAAYNYGYTF.

In its sample, this clonotype was seen many times. CDR3 sequence (DNA): TGTGCCAGTAGTAGGGGGACTCGCGGGATTAACAATGAGCAGTTCTTC. This gives the protein CASSRGTRGINNEQFF. The rearrangement links TRBV19 to TRBJ2-1; perhaps TRBD2 as D (6 bases). The CDR3 sequence is 16 residues long. The V end was cut by 4 bases, the J end by 5 bases, with 18 bases between. Per the germline V gene, CDR1 is LNHDA and CDR2 is SQIVND (reference sequence).

The sample holds many counts of this clonotype. The chain combines TRBV15 with TRBJ1-1, with 8 bases matching TRBD1. V lost 4 bases to trimming and J lost 5 bases; unmatched junction nucleotides: 15. The CDR3 runs to 17 residues. Germline V gives CDR1 LNHNV, CDR2 YYDKDF (reference sequence). For the CDR3, the DNA is TGTGCCACCAGCATCATCGACAGGGGCCCAGCGACGACTGAAGCTTTCTTT. Its protein is CATSIIDRGPATTEAFF.

Concerning this clonotype: A junction end diverges from the germline sequence, so it may reflect a read error. The chain carries TRBV7-2 and TRBJ1-2, with TRBD1 identical over 7 bases. The CDR3 sequence is 13 residues long. CDR1 is SGHTA, CDR2 FQGNSA, per germline. The CDR3 spells CASRTGTAYGYAF. CDR3 sequence (DNA): TGTGCCAGCAGGACCGGGACAGCGTATGGCTACGCCTTC. The complete variable domain, with remaining parts taken from reference TRBV7-2 and TRBJ1-2, reads GAGVSQSPSNKVTEKGKDVELRCDPISGHTALYWYRQSLGQGLEFLIYFQGNSAPDKSGLPSDRFSAERTGGSVSTLTIQRTQQEDSAVYLCASRTGTAYGYAFGSGTRLTVV.

This clonotype was picked up many times. The chain carries TRBV3-1 and TRBJ2-3, with D perhaps given as TRBD1 or TRBD2 (5 bases each). The CDR3 sequence is 18 residues long. Germline lookup yields CDR1 LGHDT and CDR2 YNNKEL (reference sequence). With 4 bases removed from V and 0 bases from J, the gap between germline ends came to 20 bases. Written as DNA, the CDR3 is TGTGCCAGCAGCCCCGCCCATCTGGGACCGGCTAGCACAGATACGCAGTATTTT. Translation: CASSPAHLGPASTDTQYF.

This clonotype has a single count. V usage is TRBV7-8 and J usage is TRBJ2-1, with D possibly TRBD1 on 6 matching bases. In germline, CDR1 is SGHVS, CDR2 FQNEAQ. The CDR3 is 20 residues long. V was clipped by 7 bases and J by 5 bases, with 33 bases between them. In nucleotides, the CDR3 is TGTGCCAGCACCCCAGGGGTAATAGCCTCACTTATTCAGCTTGACAATGAGCAGTTCTTC. This sequence encodes CASTPGVIASLIQLDNEQFF. Combining the CDR3 with reference TRBV7-8 and TRBJ2-1 gives the whole variable domain GAGVSQSPRYKVAKRGQDVALRCDPISGHVSLFWYQQALGQGPEFLTYFQNEAQLDKSGLPSDRFFAERPEGSVSTLKIQRTQQEDSAVYLCASTPGVIASLIQLDNEQFFGPGTRLTVL.

This clonotype was detected ten times or more. The chain is built from TRBV20-1 and TRBJ2-5; D perhaps matches TRBD2 (7 bases). CDR3 length equals 17 residues. Trimming shortened V by 0 bases and J by 2 bases, and 19 bases separated the two germline ends. Germline loops: CDR1 DFQATT, CDR2 SNEGSKA (reference sequence). CDR3 sequence reads: CSARDSRGGGHQETQYF. CDR3 nucleotide sequence: TGCAGTGCTAGAGATTCAAGAGGGGGGGGTCATCAAGAGACCCAGTACTTC.